This T cell receptor (beta chain) is drawn from a study of lymphopenia after photon versus proton radiotherapy. The length of the CDR3 is 16 residues. V was pared by 5 bases and J by 1 base, with 14 bases between. Germline V gene data show CDR1 as KGHSH and CDR2 as LQKENI. Method: immunoSEQ multiplex PCR; TCRdb's copy keeps in-frame clones and lacks some. Here the sample spans about 7,500 clones, 70% to 90% being singletons. This specimen consisted of peripheral blood, obtained from a patient treated with photon-based radiotherapy. This clonotype was sampled from a woman in her seventies with pancreatic cancer. The chain carries TRBV18 and TRBJ2-2, with D perhaps matching TRBD1 (5 bases). The CDR3, as DNA: TGTGCCAGCTCAGCACAGGTGACTCAGAACACCGGGGAGCTGTTTTTT. This encodes CASSAQVTQNTGELFF.